This T cell receptor (beta chain) was documented in a study of immune evolution from preneoplasia to lung adenocarcinoma. Study-level information: HLA loss of heterozygosity: around 6.5% AIS, roughly 15% MIA, about 32% ADC, none AAH. The study, taken as a whole, reports: Top clone frequencies peaked in normal lung, apparently declining through invasive adenocarcinoma.

The CDR3 runs to 13 residues. Losses at the gene ends were 5 bases for V and 8 bases for J; bases not matched to a gene: 4. Germline V lookup: CDR1 SEHNR, CDR2 FQNEAQ (reference sequence). Resections took place in Japan or China from about 2013 to 2017. A word on this clone: The antigen is unknown.

TCRdb's table, derived via immunoSEQ multiplex PCR, lists solely in-frame clones and lacks some. The sample has roughly 9,200 clones; over 75% are singletons. The rearrangement uses TRBV7-9 and TRBJ1-2, with 11 bases matching TRBD1. Sequenced sample: FFPE minimally invasive lung adenocarcinoma tissue. The receptor was isolated from a donor at least 70 years old with lung adenocarcinoma. The CDR3 DNA reads TGTGCCAGCAGCCGGGGACAGGGGGACGGCTACACCTTC. Amino acids: CASSRGQGDGYTF.